This T cell receptor (beta chain) was sequenced in a study of tumor-infiltrating lymphocytes in primary liver carcinoma. As for the study in general: Roughly 3.65 to 7.13 million productive TCRbeta reads were obtained per sample, with similar numbers across tissue types.

With a constant-region primer, TCR beta cDNA was made from approximately 520 ng of total RNA. Three nested multiplex PCR rounds of slightly modified ARM-PCR generated TCR beta libraries. For approximately 9 cycles apiece, the opening two PCR rounds ran with TRBV1-TRBV30 forward primers and a C-beta reverse primer. TCRdb reprocessed the multiplex PCR reads with MiXCR, giving one entry per CDR3 protein. There are about 330,000 distinct CDR3 sequences in the sample; less than 70% occur only once, and 6.5% lies in the top ten. Alongside blood RNA obtained from unsorted whole blood, germline DNA was also extracted. The V end was cut by 5 bases, the J end by 6 bases, with 23 bases between. CDR1 is MNHEY, CDR2 SVGAGI, per germline. CDR3 length: 16 residues.

The sample comprised peripheral blood. The chain links TRBV6-5 to TRBJ2-7; D might be TRBD2 (7 bases). The receptor was isolated from a man aged 40-50 years with primary liver carcinoma and hepatitis B virus infection. CDR3 sequence reads: CASSTLLAEGGSEQYF. CDR3 DNA: TGTGCCAGCAGTACACTTCTAGCGGAAGGGGGGAGCGAGCAGTACTTC.